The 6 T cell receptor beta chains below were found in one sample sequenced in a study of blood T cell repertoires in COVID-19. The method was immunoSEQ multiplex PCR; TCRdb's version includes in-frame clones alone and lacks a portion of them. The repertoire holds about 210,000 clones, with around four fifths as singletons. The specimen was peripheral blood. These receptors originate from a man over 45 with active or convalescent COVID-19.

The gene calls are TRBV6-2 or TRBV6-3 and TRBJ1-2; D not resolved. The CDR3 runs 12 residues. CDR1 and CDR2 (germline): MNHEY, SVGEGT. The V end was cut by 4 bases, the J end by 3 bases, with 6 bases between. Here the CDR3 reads CASSSGDYGYTF. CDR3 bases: TGTGCCAGCAGTTCCGGAGACTATGGCTACACCTTC.

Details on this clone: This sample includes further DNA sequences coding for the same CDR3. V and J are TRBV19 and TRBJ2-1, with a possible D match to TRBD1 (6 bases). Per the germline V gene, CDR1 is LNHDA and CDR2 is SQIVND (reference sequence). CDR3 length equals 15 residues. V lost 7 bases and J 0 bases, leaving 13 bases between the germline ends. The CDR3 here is CASTPDRSSYNEQFF. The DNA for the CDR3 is TGTGCCAGTACCCCGGACAGATCCTCCTACAATGAGCAGTTCTTC.

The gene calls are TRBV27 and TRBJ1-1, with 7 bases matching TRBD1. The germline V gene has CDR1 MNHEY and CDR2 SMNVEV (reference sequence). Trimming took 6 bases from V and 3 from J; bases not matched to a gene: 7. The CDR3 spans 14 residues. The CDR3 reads CASSQTGTYTEAFF. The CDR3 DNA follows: TGTGCCAGCAGCCAGACAGGGACCTACACTGAAGCTTTCTTT.

In DNA form, the CDR3 reads TGCAGCGTTGAAGGGACGAGGGGGCCTAATGAAAAACTGTTTTTT. Its protein product is CSVEGTRGPNEKLFF. The V call is TRBV29-1, the J call TRBJ1-4; 7 bases agree with TRBD1. CDR1 is SQVTM, CDR2 ANQGSEA, per germline. This CDR3 region has 15 residues. V lost 1 base, J lost 3 bases, and 5 bases stayed unmatched.

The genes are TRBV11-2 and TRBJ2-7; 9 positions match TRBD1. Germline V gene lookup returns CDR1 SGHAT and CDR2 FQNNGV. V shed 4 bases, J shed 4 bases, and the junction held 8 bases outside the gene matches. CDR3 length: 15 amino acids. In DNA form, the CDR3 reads TGTGCCAGCAGCTCCACAGGGGGCAGCGCGTACGAGCAGTACTTC. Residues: CASSSTGGSAYEQYF.

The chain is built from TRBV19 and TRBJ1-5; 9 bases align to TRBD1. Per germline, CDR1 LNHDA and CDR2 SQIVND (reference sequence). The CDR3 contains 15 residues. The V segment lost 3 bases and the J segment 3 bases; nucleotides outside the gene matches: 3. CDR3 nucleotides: TGTGCCAGTAGTATCGGGGACAGGGACAATCAGCCCCAGCATTTT. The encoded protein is CASSIGDRDNQPQHF.